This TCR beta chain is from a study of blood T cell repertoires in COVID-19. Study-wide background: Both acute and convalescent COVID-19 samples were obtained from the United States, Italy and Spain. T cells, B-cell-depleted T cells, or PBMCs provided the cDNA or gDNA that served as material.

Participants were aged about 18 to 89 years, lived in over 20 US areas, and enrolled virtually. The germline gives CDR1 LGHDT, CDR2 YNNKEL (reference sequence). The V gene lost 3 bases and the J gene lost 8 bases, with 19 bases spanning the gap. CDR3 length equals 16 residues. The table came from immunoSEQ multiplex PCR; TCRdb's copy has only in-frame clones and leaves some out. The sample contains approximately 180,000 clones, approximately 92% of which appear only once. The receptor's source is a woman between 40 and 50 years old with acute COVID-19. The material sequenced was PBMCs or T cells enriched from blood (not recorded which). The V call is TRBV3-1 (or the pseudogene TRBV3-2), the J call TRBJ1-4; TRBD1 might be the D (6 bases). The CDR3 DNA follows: TGTGCCAGCAGCCAGGTCGGACAGACCTCTAGGGAAAAACTGTTTTTT. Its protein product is CASSQVGQTSREKLFF.